These T cell receptor beta chains were read from a single sample in a study of CD8 T cells in ankylosing spondylitis. TCRdb used MiXCR to reprocess the 5' RACE reads, holding one entry per CDR3 protein. There are 200,000 to 300,000 distinct CDR3 sequences in the sample; 7.5% to 9.5% occur only once, and roughly 4.9% lies in the top ten. The sequenced sample consisted of blood, either unsorted or a sorted T cell fraction (not recorded which). The receptors stem from a female donor with ankylosing spondylitis or in good health (not recorded which). CDR3s include the opening cysteine and the closing phenylalanine or tryptophan. Fields, in order: V gene, clone size, D gene, J gene, CDR3 DNA, CDR3 protein. A D gene is named only where the DNA matches it firmly. Expanded clones are given a class, and other clones once, few, many or no size at all.

V gene: TRBV15
clone size: NA
D gene: TRBD2
J gene: TRBJ2-5
CDR3 DNA: TGTGCCACCAGCAGAGATCGACTAGCGGGGATGGTAGAGACCCAGTACTTC
CDR3 protein: CATSRDRLAGMVETQYF

V gene: TRBV7-8
clone size: many
D gene: NA
J gene: TRBJ2-7
CDR3 DNA: TGTGCCAGCAGCCAAAGTAGCGGTTCCTACGAGCAGTACTTC
CDR3 protein: CASSQSSGSYEQYF

V gene: TRBV29-1
clone size: few
D gene: NA
J gene: TRBJ2-2
CDR3 DNA: TGCAGCGTTCGTAGGGGTGCGAACACCGGGGAGCTGTTTTTT
CDR3 protein: CSVRRGANTGELFF

V gene: TRBV7-9
clone size: few
D gene: NA
J gene: TRBJ2-7
CDR3 DNA: TGTGCCAGCAGCCCCAGGGACTTATCCCTCGAGCAGTACTTC
CDR3 protein: CASSPRDLSLEQYF

V gene: TRBV6-2/TRBV6-3
clone size: few
D gene: TRBD1
J gene: TRBJ2-3
CDR3 DNA: TGTGCCAGCAGTTCCGACAGGGTGGGGTATTTT
CDR3 protein: CASSSDRVGYF

V gene: TRBV7-6
clone size: many
D gene: TRBD1
J gene: TRBJ2-7
CDR3 DNA: TGTGCCAGCAGCCCTCGGGACAGGATATACGAGCAGTACTTC
CDR3 protein: CASSPRDRIYEQYF

V gene: TRBV20-1
clone size: many
D gene: NA
J gene: TRBJ2-1
CDR3 DNA: TGCAGTGCTAGTCCCCGGGAGCCCGGTGGTGAGCAGTTCTTC
CDR3 protein: CSASPREPGGEQFF

V gene: TRBV5-1
clone size: many
D gene: NA
J gene: TRBJ1-5
CDR3 DNA: TGCGCCAGCAGTTACGACGGTCTCAATCAGCCCCAGCATTTT
CDR3 protein: CASSYDGLNQPQHF

V gene: TRBV15
clone size: NA
D gene: TRBD2
J gene: TRBJ2-7
CDR3 DNA: TGTGCCACAGGTAGCGGGAGAAGGGGCGAGCAGTACTTC
CDR3 protein: CATGSGRRGEQYF

V gene: TRBV5-1
clone size: many
D gene: TRBD1
J gene: TRBJ2-2
CDR3 DNA: TGCGCCAGCAGCCTACCGGGACAGTCAATCACCGGGGAGCTGTTTTTT
CDR3 protein: CASSLPGQSITGELFF

V gene: TRBV6-2/TRBV6-3
clone size: NA
D gene: NA
J gene: TRBJ2-4
CDR3 DNA: TGTGCCAGCAGTTACCCAGGAGCCAAAAACATTCAGTACTTC
CDR3 protein: CASSYPGAKNIQYF

V gene: TRBV20-1
clone size: many
D gene: NA
J gene: TRBJ1-2
CDR3 DNA: TGCAGTGCTAGAGTTGGTGGAGTCGGCTACACCTTC
CDR3 protein: CSARVGGVGYTF

V gene: TRBV20-1
clone size: few
D gene: TRBD2
J gene: TRBJ2-1
CDR3 DNA: TGCAGTGCTCGAGACCAAGTAGCGGGAGGCTGGTTGGATGAGCAGTTCTTC
CDR3 protein: CSARDQVAGGWLDEQFF

V gene: TRBV7-9
clone size: many
D gene: TRBD1
J gene: TRBJ1-4
CDR3 DNA: TGTGCCAGCAGCCCGGACAGGGCGATGGAAAAACTGTTTTTT
CDR3 protein: CASSPDRAMEKLFF

V gene: TRBV5-1
clone size: many
D gene: NA
J gene: TRBJ2-7
CDR3 DNA: TGCGCCAGCAGCTTGGAGGGGCCCACCGATCGGTACTTC
CDR3 protein: CASSLEGPTDRYF

V gene: TRBV4-3
clone size: many
D gene: NA
J gene: TRBJ1-5
CDR3 DNA: TGCGCCAGCAGCCCCACCCGGACCTTCAATCAGCCCCAGCATTTT
CDR3 protein: CASSPTRTFNQPQHF

V gene: TRBV5-5
clone size: many
D gene: NA
J gene: TRBJ2-3
CDR3 DNA: TGTGCCAGCAGCACCGGGACAAATACGCAGTATTTT
CDR3 protein: CASSTGTNTQYF

V gene: TRBV29-1
clone size: NA
D gene: NA
J gene: TRBJ2-5
CDR3 DNA: TGCAGCGTTTCGAGAGTCGCGCAAGAGACCCAGTACTTC
CDR3 protein: CSVSRVAQETQYF

V gene: TRBV4-2
clone size: few
D gene: NA
J gene: TRBJ2-7
CDR3 DNA: TGTGCCAGCAGCCTAGGATGGGACACAACCTACGAGCAGTACTTC
CDR3 protein: CASSLGWDTTYEQYF

V gene: TRBV5-1
clone size: many
D gene: TRBD1
J gene: TRBJ1-1
CDR3 DNA: TGCGCCAGCTACCGGGACAGGGGGGTGAACACTGAAGCTTTCTTT
CDR3 protein: CASYRDRGVNTEAFF

V gene: TRBV7-6
clone size: NA
D gene: TRBD1
J gene: TRBJ2-1
CDR3 DNA: TGTGCCAGCAGCTCTACAGGGGCCTTCACCTACAATGAGCAGTTCTTC
CDR3 protein: CASSSTGAFTYNEQFF

V gene: TRBV7-9
clone size: many
D gene: NA
J gene: TRBJ1-2
CDR3 DNA: TGTGCCAGCAGCTTGTCGGGAATTGGCGACTATGGCTACACCTTC
CDR3 protein: CASSLSGIGDYGYTF

V gene: TRBV3-1
clone size: many
D gene: NA
J gene: TRBJ2-1
CDR3 DNA: TGTGCCAGCAGCCAAGGATCCCCTCGGAGCAACAATGAGCAGTTCTTC
CDR3 protein: CASSQGSPRSNNEQFF

V gene: TRBV5-1
clone size: NA
D gene: NA
J gene: TRBJ2-4
CDR3 DNA: TGCGCCAGCAGCCCGGTGGAGGGGGCCAAAACCATTCAGTACTTC
CDR3 protein: CASSPVEGAKTIQYF

V gene: TRBV10-3
clone size: many
D gene: NA
J gene: TRBJ2-2
CDR3 DNA: TGTGCCATCAGAACTGACAGTTCCCCAAACACCGGGGAGCTGTTTTTT
CDR3 protein: CAIRTDSSPNTGELFF

V gene: TRBV20-1
clone size: many
D gene: NA
J gene: TRBJ2-1
CDR3 DNA: TGCAGTGCTAGAGATCCCTCCTTTCCTTCTGTGGGTGGCAATGAGCAGTTCTTC
CDR3 protein: CSARDPSFPSVGGNEQFF

V gene: TRBV7-9
clone size: NA
D gene: TRBD2
J gene: TRBJ2-7
CDR3 DNA: TGTGCCAGCAGCTTGGTACTAGCGGGAGTCAACGAGCAGTACTTC
CDR3 protein: CASSLVLAGVNEQYF

V gene: TRBV7-9
clone size: few
D gene: NA
J gene: TRBJ2-7
CDR3 DNA: TGTGCCAGCAGCTCTCCAGGCGGGCGTTCCTACGAGCAGTACTTC
CDR3 protein: CASSSPGGRSYEQYF

V gene: TRBV4-2
clone size: NA
D gene: NA
J gene: TRBJ2-2
CDR3 DNA: TGTGCCAGCAGCCAAGAGTCCACCATTACCGCCGGGGAGCTGTTTTTT
CDR3 protein: CASSQESTITAGELFF

V gene: TRBV12-3/TRBV12-4
clone size: many
D gene: TRBD2
J gene: TRBJ2-7
CDR3 DNA: TGTGCCAGCAGTTTCCCCGGGACTAGTCCCAACGAGCAGTACTTC
CDR3 protein: CASSFPGTSPNEQYF

V gene: TRBV12-3/TRBV12-4
clone size: many
D gene: TRBD2
J gene: TRBJ2-1
CDR3 DNA: TGTGCCAGCAGTTTAGCGGGCGGACTAGCGGGCCTCAATGAGCAGTTCTTC
CDR3 protein: CASSLAGGLAGLNEQFF

V gene: TRBV6-2/TRBV6-3
clone size: many
D gene: NA
J gene: TRBJ2-5
CDR3 DNA: TGTGCCAGCAGCTCAGGGGGGGCTACCCAAGAGACCCAGTACTTC
CDR3 protein: CASSSGGATQETQYF

V gene: TRBV20-1
clone size: many
D gene: NA
J gene: TRBJ1-5
CDR3 DNA: TGCAGTGCTAGAGATGATGACCGCGAACCCCAGCATTTT
CDR3 protein: CSARDDDREPQHF

V gene: TRBV7-2
clone size: NA
D gene: NA
J gene: TRBJ1-4
CDR3 DNA: TGTGTCAGCAGACGTGACAGTAATGAAAAACTGTTTTTT
CDR3 protein: CVSRRDSNEKLFF

V gene: TRBV20-1
clone size: many
D gene: TRBD1
J gene: TRBJ1-5
CDR3 DNA: TGCAGTGCTAGCTCGGGACAGGCGGATCAGCCCCAGCATTTT
CDR3 protein: CSASSGQADQPQHF

V gene: TRBV20-1
clone size: many
D gene: TRBD2
J gene: TRBJ2-7
CDR3 DNA: TGCAGTGCTGGAACTAGCGGGAACTATTCAATAAGTGCCTACGAGCAGTACTTC
CDR3 protein: CSAGTSGNYSISAYEQYF

V gene: TRBV5-5
clone size: many
D gene: TRBD1
J gene: TRBJ1-5
CDR3 DNA: TGTGCCAGCAGCTTGACAGGGGGCATACTGGCTAGCAATCAGCCCCAGCATTTT
CDR3 protein: CASSLTGGILASNQPQHF

V gene: TRBV11-2
clone size: many
D gene: TRBD1
J gene: TRBJ2-4
CDR3 DNA: TGTGCCAGCAGCTTACGTACTATTGAGGGGACAGGGGGCTACTTC
CDR3 protein: CASSLRTIEGTGGYF

V gene: TRBV28
clone size: many
D gene: NA
J gene: TRBJ1-2
CDR3 DNA: TGTGCCAGCATGGCGCAGTCGGTGAGAGGCTACACCTTC
CDR3 protein: CASMAQSVRGYTF